What follows are 24 T cell receptor beta chains derived from one specimen sequenced in a study of T cell responses to AZD1222 COVID-19 vaccine. The protocol was immunoSEQ multiplex PCR, while the TCRdb copy is restricted to in-frame clones and leaves out a portion. Here the sample spans more than 100,000 clones, about 90% being singletons. Here the sequenced sample was peripheral blood, taken on day 0 of AZD1222 vaccination. The receptors derive from an adult in good health.

The V gene is TRBV27, the J gene TRBJ1-6; 9 bases are shared with TRBD1. V shed 5 bases and J 10 bases; nucleotides not matched to a gene: 12. Per the germline V gene, CDR1 is MNHEY and CDR2 is SMNVEV (reference sequence). The CDR3 has 16 amino acids. CDR3 protein: CASSTSDRGLVSPLHF. CDR3 bases: TGTGCCAGCAGTACATCGGACAGGGGCCTAGTCTCACCCCTCCACTTT.

The chain has TRBV18 and TRBJ1-5; 9 positions match TRBD1. V trimming: 6 bases; J trimming: 0 bases; junction bases outside the gene matches: 6. Germline CDR1 reads KGHSH; CDR2 reads LQKENI. The CDR3 loop spans 16 amino acids. CDR3 in amino acids: CASSPGQGNSNQPQHF. CDR3 in DNA: TGTGCCAGCTCGCCGGGACAGGGAAATAGCAATCAGCCCCAGCATTTT.

The chain is built from TRBV3-1 (or the pseudogene TRBV3-2) and TRBJ2-7; no clear D gene. Between the trimmed V and J ends, which lost 0 bases and 2 bases, there was a span of 2 bases. The CDR3 runs to 12 residues. CDR1 is LGHDT and CDR2 is YNNKEL in the germline V gene (reference sequence). The DNA for the CDR3 is TGTGCCAGCAGCCAAGATGCCTACGAGCAGTACTTC. This encodes CASSQDAYEQYF.

This chain uses TRBV6-5 with TRBJ1-2; 10 bases match TRBD1. Germline V CDR1 and CDR2: MNHEY, SVGAGI. Trimming took 6 bases from V and 7 from J; bases not matched to a gene: 5. The CDR3 length is 13 residues. The CDR3 here is CASSRTGGIGYTF. Written as DNA, the CDR3 is TGTGCCAGCAGCCGGACAGGGGGAATTGGCTACACCTTC.

This chain uses TRBV5-5 with TRBJ2-1; no reliable D call. This CDR3 is 12 amino acids long. Germline CDR1 reads SGHKS; CDR2 reads YYEKEE (reference sequence). Deletions cut 2 bases from V and 5 bases from J, with 5 bases between. The CDR3, as DNA: TGTGCCAGCAGCTTCTCAGACAATGAGCAGTTCTTC. Translated: CASSFSDNEQFF. Full variable domain (remainder filled in from reference TRBV5-5 and TRBJ2-1): DAGVTQSPTHLIKTRGQQVTLRCSPISGHKSVSWYQQVLGQGPQFIFQYYEKEERGRGNFPDRFSARQFPNYSSELNVNALLLGDSALYLCASSFSDNEQFFGPGTRLTVL.

The J gene is TRBJ1-2, the V gene TRBV10-2; D unclear. Trimming removed 2 bases from V and 6 bases from J, with 10 bases in between. The CDR3 totals 13 residues. Germline V gives CDR1 WSHSY, CDR2 SAAADI. The CDR3 DNA is TGCGCCAGCAGTGAGAGCTCAGGAAATGGCTACACCTTC. Amino acids: CASSESSGNGYTF.

The V gene is TRBV11-1, the J gene TRBJ2-2; D perhaps matches TRBD1 (5 bases). V shed 6 bases and J shed 5 bases, with 16 bases lying between them. The CDR3 runs 15 residues. Germline assignment: CDR1 SGHAT and CDR2 FQDESV (reference sequence). The CDR3 coding sequence is TGTGCCAGCAGGCACAGGACCCTGGGGACCGGGGAGCTGTTTTTT. Translated: CASRHRTLGTGELFF. The full variable domain, completed using reference TRBV11-1 and TRBJ2-2, is EAEVAQSPRYKITEKSQAVAFWCDPISGHATLYWYRQILGQGPELLVQFQDESVVDDSQLPKDRFSAERLKGVDSTLKIQPAELGDSAMYLCASRHRTLGTGELFFGEGSRLTVL.

The chain links TRBV7-6 to TRBJ1-5, with 7 bases that match TRBD1. CDR3 size: 16 residues. V was clipped by 1 base and J by 5 bases; unmatched bases: 8. Germline lookup yields CDR1 SGHVS and CDR2 FNYEAQ. The CDR3 loop reads CASSLGGRGLYQPQHF. DNA of the CDR3: TGTGCCAGCAGCTTAGGGGGGAGGGGGCTTTATCAGCCCCAGCATTTT.

In DNA form, the CDR3 reads TGTGCCAGCAGCTACCCCGTCCTAGACACCGGGGAGCTGTTTTTT. Translating gives CASSYPVLDTGELFF. The genes are TRBV5-6 and TRBJ2-2, with D hard to call. This CDR3 region has 15 residues. Trimming removed 3 bases at V and 3 bases at J, with 12 bases between. Germline-derived CDR1 and CDR2 are SGHDT and YYEEEE.

V is TRBV6-2 or TRBV6-3 and J is TRBJ2-7; 9 positions match TRBD2. V dropped 0 bases and J dropped 3; count of bases not matched to a gene: 6. Germline V gene sequence: CDR1 MNHEY, CDR2 SVGEGT. The CDR3 has 16 residues. The CDR3 loop is CASSYSMRLADYEQYF. The CDR3 bases are TGTGCCAGCAGTTACTCTATGAGACTAGCGGACTACGAGCAGTACTTC.

This rearrangement joins TRBV7-2 to TRBJ2-5, with 11 bases aligning to TRBD2. J lost 2 bases, V lost 3 bases, and 2 bases had no gene match. The CDR3 has 15 amino acids. Germline CDR1 is SGHTA and CDR2 is FQGNSA. The CDR3 bases are TGTGCCAGCAGCTTTCGGACTAGCGGGCAAGAGACCCAGTACTTC. It is translated as CASSFRTSGQETQYF.

V and J are TRBV15 and TRBJ2-7; D is ambiguous. The V end was cut by 4 bases, the J end by 4 bases, with 8 bases between. Germline-derived CDR1 and CDR2 are LNHNV and YYDKDF (reference sequence). The CDR3 runs 12 residues. CDR3 loop: CATSTPRYEQYF. The CDR3 DNA reads TGTGCCACCAGCACGCCCAGGTACGAGCAGTACTTC.

The rearrangement links TRBV6-1 to TRBJ1-5; no reliable D call. Germline CDR1 reads MNHNS; CDR2 reads SASEGT. The CDR3 is 13 residues long. V was shortened by 0 bases and J by 5 bases, with 5 bases between the two germline ends. The CDR3, as DNA: TGTGCCAGCAGTGAAGCCGGTCATCAGCCCCAGCATTTT. Amino acids: CASSEAGHQPQHF.

This clone was seen only a few times. The CDR3 nucleotides are TGTGCCAGCAGTTCCTCCGGGACAGGGGCGTGGGAGCAGTACTTC. Translated, it gives CASSSSGTGAWEQYF. The V call is TRBV28, the J call TRBJ2-7, with 10 positions matching TRBD1. V lost 4 bases to trimming and J lost 7 bases; unmatched junction nucleotides: 10. The CDR3 sequence is 15 residues long. Per germline, CDR1 MDHEN and CDR2 SYDVKM.

The chain recombines TRBV6-6 with TRBJ2-3, with 8 bases lining up with TRBD1. The CDR3 length is 14 residues. Germline CDR1 reads MNHNY; CDR2 reads SVGAGI (reference sequence). The junction had 5 bases not matched to a gene; V was cut back by 5 bases and J by 4 bases. The CDR3 spells CASSRTGSADTQYF. CDR3 bases: TGTGCCAGCAGTCGGACAGGGAGCGCAGATACGCAGTATTTT.

J is TRBJ2-1 and V is TRBV5-1; D not resolved. Germline V gene data show CDR1 as SGHRS and CDR2 as YFSETQ. V was trimmed by 4 bases and J by 0 bases, leaving 11 bases between them. The CDR3 runs 15 residues. The CDR3: CASSNTGPSYNEQFF. For the CDR3, the DNA is TGCGCCAGCAGCAATACTGGGCCCTCCTACAATGAGCAGTTCTTC. Supplemented by reference TRBV5-1 and TRBJ2-1, the full variable domain reads KAGVTQTPRYLIKTRGQQVTLSCSPISGHRSVSWYQQTPGQGLQFLFEYFSETQRNKGNFPGRFSGRQFSNSRSEMNVSTLELGDSALYLCASSNTGPSYNEQFFGPGTRLTVL.

The rearrangement joins TRBV7-2 to TRBJ2-2, with a possible D match to TRBD1 (6 bases). Germline lookup yields CDR1 SGHTA and CDR2 FQGNSA. Trimming took 4 bases from V and 1 from J, leaving 13 bases between them. CDR3 length: 16 residues. The chain's CDR3 is CASSSQTGKNTGELFF. The CDR3 nucleotides read TGTGCCAGCAGCTCGCAAACAGGGAAGAACACCGGGGAGCTGTTTTTT.

The chain recombines TRBV11-2 with TRBJ1-5; D unresolved. The germline gives CDR1 SGHAT, CDR2 FQNNGV. The V gene lost 5 bases and the J gene lost 9 bases, with 11 bases spanning the gap. The CDR3 has 12 residues. The CDR3 here is CASSPDRGPQHF. The CDR3 nucleotides are TGTGCCAGCAGCCCCGATCGGGGGCCCCAGCATTTT. Looking up the rest from reference TRBV11-2 and TRBJ1-5 gives the full variable domain: EAGVAQSPRYKIIEKRQSVAFWCNPISGHATLYWYQQILGQGPKLLIQFQNNGVVDDSQLPKDRFSAERLKGVDSTLKIQPAKLEDSAVYLCASSPDRGPQHFGDGTRLSIL.

This sequence joins TRBV11-2 and TRBJ2-7; possibly TRBD2 for D (5 bases). The ends were cut back, 5 bases at V and 4 bases at J, with 15 bases in the middle. Germline V gives CDR1 SGHAT, CDR2 FQNNGV. CDR3 size: 14 residues. The CDR3 nucleotides read TGTGCCAGCAGCGGTAGCGTCACTAGGTACGAGCAGTACTTC. Translated: CASSGSVTRYEQYF.

The gene calls are TRBV28 and TRBJ2-7; the D gene is possibly TRBD1 (6 bases). The V end lost 6 bases, the J end lost 3 bases, and 21 bases lay between the germline ends. Germline V CDR1 and CDR2: MDHEN, SYDVKM. This CDR3 has 16 residues. As DNA, the CDR3 is TGTGCCAGCAGGGGGGCCACCGGGACGATCCGCTACGAGCAGTACTTC. Its protein product is CASRGATGTIRYEQYF.

The chain joins TRBV12-2 to TRBJ2-7. TRBV12-2 is reported as a pseudogene. The CDR3 totals 12 residues. Written as DNA, the CDR3 is TGTGCAAGTCGCGTCCCTGGCTACGAGCAGTACTTC. Its protein product is CASRVPGYEQYF.

The genes are TRBV27 and TRBJ2-3; the D gene is possibly TRBD1 (6 bases). The V end lost 5 bases, the J end lost 6 bases, and 12 bases lay between the germline ends. The CDR3 loop spans 13 amino acids. CDR1 MNHEY and CDR2 SMNVEV come from the germline V gene (reference sequence). The CDR3: CASSQRTVDTQYF. Here the CDR3 DNA reads TGTGCCAGCAGTCAACGGACAGTCGATACGCAGTATTTT.

The chain is built from TRBV12-5 and TRBJ2-3; 9 nucleotides line up with TRBD1. The CDR3 consists of 15 residues. V shed 5 bases and J 6 bases; nucleotides not matched to a gene: 9. Germline values: CDR1 LGHNT, CDR2 FRNRAP. CDR3 residues: CASGRGTGRADTQYF. CDR3 nucleotides: TGTGCTAGTGGTAGAGGGACAGGGAGGGCCGATACGCAGTATTTT.

The chain joins TRBV7-9 to TRBJ2-7; D possibly uses TRBD1 or TRBD2 (6 bases each). In germline, CDR1 is SEHNR, CDR2 FQNEAQ (reference sequence). The CDR3 totals 15 residues. Trimming removed 0 bases from V and 2 bases from J, with 11 bases in between. The CDR3 reads CASSLAGGRAYEQYF. The CDR3 nucleotides are TGTGCCAGCAGCTTAGCCGGGGGCAGGGCCTACGAGCAGTACTTC.